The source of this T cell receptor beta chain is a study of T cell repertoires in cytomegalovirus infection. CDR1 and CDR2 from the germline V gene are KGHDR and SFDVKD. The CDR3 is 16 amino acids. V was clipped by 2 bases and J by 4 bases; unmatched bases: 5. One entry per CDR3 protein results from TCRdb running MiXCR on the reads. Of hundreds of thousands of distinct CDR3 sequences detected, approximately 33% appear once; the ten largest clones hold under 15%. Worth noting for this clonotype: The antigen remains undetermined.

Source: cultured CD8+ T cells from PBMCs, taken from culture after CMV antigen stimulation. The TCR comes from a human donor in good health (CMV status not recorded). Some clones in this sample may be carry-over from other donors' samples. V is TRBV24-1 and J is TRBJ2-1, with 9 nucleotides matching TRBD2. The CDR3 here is CATSDSRTSVYNEQFF. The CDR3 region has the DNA TGTGCCACCAGTGATTCCCGGACTAGCGTGTACAATGAGCAGTTCTTC.